This T cell receptor beta chain was sequenced for a study of T cell responses to AZD1222 COVID-19 vaccine. This CDR3 is 14 amino acids long. The V segment lost 3 bases and the J segment 1 base; nucleotides outside the gene matches: 1. Looked up from germline, CDR1 is SGHNT and CDR2 is YYREEE (reference sequence). Measured with immunoSEQ multiplex PCR; TCRdb has only the in-frame clones, and not every one. The data show some 130,000 clones, about 90% seen once. The clonotype comes from an adult in good health. The specimen comprised peripheral blood, sampled on day 0 of AZD1222 vaccination. V is TRBV5-4 and J is TRBJ1-5, with 7 bases aligning to TRBD1. The CDR3 spells CASSWDRSNQPQHF. The CDR3 nucleotides read TGTGCCAGCAGCTGGGACAGAAGCAATCAGCCCCAGCATTTT.